This TCR beta chain was sequenced in a study of blood T cell repertoires in COVID-19. Study background: Acute and convalescent COVID-19 samples came from the United States, Italy and Spain. T cells, B-cell-depleted T cells, or PBMCs provided the cDNA or gDNA that served as material.

The CDR3 length is 15 residues. J gave up 1 base and V 4 bases, and 5 bases lay outside the gene matches. CDR1 and CDR2 from the germline V gene are KGHSH and LQKENI. Original processing notes: From reference gene primer amplification, estimates of nucleated cell counts were derived. Sequenced by immunoSEQ multiplex PCR; TCRdb stores in-frame clones only, minus some. Clonal size and the V and J genes are those of that table, whereas D and trimming came from the DNA. The sample consists of about 53,000 clones, more than 70% of them appearing once. The sample consisted of peripheral blood. The chain carries TRBV18 and TRBJ1-1; 8 bases agree with TRBD1. This clonotype was obtained from a man aged 65 to 85 with active COVID-19. CDR3 residues: CASSLGQGKNTEAFF. The CDR3 nucleotides are TGTGCCAGCTCACTAGGACAGGGAAAGAACACTGAAGCTTTCTTT.